What follows are 5 T cell receptor beta chains derived from one specimen sequenced in a study of CXCR3-negative and CXCR3-positive naive CD8 T cells (dated by TCRdb to about 2019). TCRdb names NextSeq 550 as the instrument used. The Human TCR Profiling Kit (MiLaboratory) was used to prepare UMI-labeled 5' RACE TRB cDNA libraries. Each entry corresponds to one CDR3 protein sequence from reads that TCRdb reprocessed, and DNA is not given. The sample's records list tens of thousands of distinct CDR3 sequences. The top ten hold over 12% of the sample. Sequencing used memory CD8+ T cells from blood. This sample's cell subset or site label indicates: conventional CD8+ memory T cells (TMEM), sorted as controls. Source of these receptors: a human donor in good health. Some clones in this sample may be carry-over from other donors' samples.

V and J are TRBV20-1 and TRBJ2-7. CDR3 size: 13 residues. The germline gives CDR1 DFQATT, CDR2 SNEGSKA (reference sequence). Here the CDR3 reads CSAEPVAAYEQYF.

This clonotype is classed as medium-sized by frequency. J is TRBJ1-1 and V is TRBV13. This CDR3 comprises 14 residues. Germline-derived CDR1 and CDR2 are PRHDT and FYEKMQ (reference sequence). The CDR3 region is CASSSLEGGTEAFF.

The chain couples TRBV7-9 to TRBJ2-6. Germline assignment: CDR1 SEHNR and CDR2 FQNEAQ (reference sequence). The length of the CDR3 is 16 residues. CDR3 sequence reads: CASSSVQSSGANVLTF.

According to its frequency, this clonotype is medium-sized. V and J are TRBV29-1 and TRBJ2-7; TCRdb calls TRBD1, which cannot be checked without DNA. From germline, CDR1 is SQVTM and CDR2 ANQGSEA. The CDR3 has 15 amino acids. The CDR3 reads CSVEDPGTGIYEQYF.

This chain links TRBV12-1 with TRBJ2-5; TCRdb gives TRBD1 as the D gene, but with no DNA this cannot be confirmed. TRBV12-1 is classified as a pseudogene. CDR3 length: 16 amino acids. The CDR3 protein is CASSFPEPTTGETQYF.